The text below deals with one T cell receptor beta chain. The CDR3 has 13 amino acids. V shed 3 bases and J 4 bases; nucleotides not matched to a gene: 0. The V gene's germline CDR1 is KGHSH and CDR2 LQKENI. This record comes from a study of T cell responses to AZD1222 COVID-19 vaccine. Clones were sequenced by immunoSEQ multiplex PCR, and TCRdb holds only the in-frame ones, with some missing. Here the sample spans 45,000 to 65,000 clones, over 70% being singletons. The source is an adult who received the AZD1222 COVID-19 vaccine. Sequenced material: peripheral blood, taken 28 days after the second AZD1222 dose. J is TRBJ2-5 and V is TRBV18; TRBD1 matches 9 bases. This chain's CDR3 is CASSPGQGETQYF. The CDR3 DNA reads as TGTGCCAGCTCACCGGGACAGGGAGAGACCCAGTACTTC.